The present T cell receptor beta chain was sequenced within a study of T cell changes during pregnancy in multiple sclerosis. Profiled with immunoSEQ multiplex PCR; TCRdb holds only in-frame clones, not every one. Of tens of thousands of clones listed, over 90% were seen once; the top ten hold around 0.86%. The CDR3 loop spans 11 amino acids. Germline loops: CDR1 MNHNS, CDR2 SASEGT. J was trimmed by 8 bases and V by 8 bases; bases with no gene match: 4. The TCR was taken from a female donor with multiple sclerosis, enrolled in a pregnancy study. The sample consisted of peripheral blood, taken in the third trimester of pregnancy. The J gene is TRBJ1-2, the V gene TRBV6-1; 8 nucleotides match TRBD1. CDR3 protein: CASLDRVGYTF. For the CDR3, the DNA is TGTGCCAGCCTGGACAGGGTGGGCTACACCTTC.